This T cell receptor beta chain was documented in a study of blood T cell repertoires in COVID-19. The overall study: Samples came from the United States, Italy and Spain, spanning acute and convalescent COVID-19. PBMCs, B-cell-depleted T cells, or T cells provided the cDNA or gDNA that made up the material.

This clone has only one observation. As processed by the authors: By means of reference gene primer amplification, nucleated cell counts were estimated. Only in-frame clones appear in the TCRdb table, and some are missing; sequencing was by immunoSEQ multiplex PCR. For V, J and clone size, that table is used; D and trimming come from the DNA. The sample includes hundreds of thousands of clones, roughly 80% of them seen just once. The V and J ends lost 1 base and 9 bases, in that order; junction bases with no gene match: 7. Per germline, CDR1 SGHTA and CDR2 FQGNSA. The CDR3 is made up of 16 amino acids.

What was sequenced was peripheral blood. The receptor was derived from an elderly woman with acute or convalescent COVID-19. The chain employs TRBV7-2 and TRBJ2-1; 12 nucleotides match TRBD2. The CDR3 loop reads CASSLGLAGGRLEQFF. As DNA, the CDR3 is TGTGCCAGCAGCTTAGGGCTAGCGGGGGGGAGGCTTGAGCAGTTCTTC.